The source of this TCR beta chain is a study of cytomegalovirus exposure and HLA in healthy donors. Whole-study findings and limits: The classifier, whose performance was assessed in both the original and validation cohorts, reportedly diagnosed cytomegalovirus status with high specificity and sensitivity. Some V segments (TRBV6-2 and TRBV6-3 among them) were excluded as indistinguishable. Most observed TCR sequences were rare, whereas some public TCRs were detected in many donors.

Primers included in the PCR were 60 Vbeta and 13 Jbeta primers. Some clones are missing from TCRdb's copy, which holds only in-frame ones; the method was immunoSEQ multiplex PCR. The table records approximately 100,000 clones, approximately 70% of them present only once. V lost 8 bases, J lost 4 bases, and 5 bases stayed unmatched. This CDR3 is built from 13 residues. The germline CDR1 and CDR2 sequences are MNHEY and SMNVEV (reference sequence). With respect to this clone: Antigen: not known.

The chain recombines TRBV27 with TRBJ1-1, with 9 bases identical to TRBD1. Sequencing was carried out using PBMCs. The receptor was derived from a man in his forties in good health and CMV-seropositive. Written as DNA, the CDR3 is TGTGCCAGCGGCTGGACAGGGGCCACTGAAGCTTTCTTT. Encoded protein: CASGWTGATEAFF.